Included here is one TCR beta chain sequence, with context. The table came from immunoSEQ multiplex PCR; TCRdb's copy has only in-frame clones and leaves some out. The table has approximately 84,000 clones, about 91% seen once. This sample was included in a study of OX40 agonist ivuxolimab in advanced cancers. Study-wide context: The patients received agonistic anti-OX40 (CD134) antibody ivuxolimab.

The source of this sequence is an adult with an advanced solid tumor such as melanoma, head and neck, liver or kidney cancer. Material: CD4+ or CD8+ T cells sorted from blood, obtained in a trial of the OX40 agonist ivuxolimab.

CDR3 sequence (DNA): TGCGCCTCCCAGTCGGGGGAGTTCCAAGAGACCCAGTACTTC. Translating gives CASQSGEFQETQYF. The rearrangement links TRBV5-1 to TRBJ2-5; tentatively, D is TRBD2 (6 bases). Germline assignment: CDR1 SGHRS and CDR2 YFSETQ. This CDR3 comprises 14 residues. V dropped 10 bases and J dropped 1 base, with 17 bases sitting between them.